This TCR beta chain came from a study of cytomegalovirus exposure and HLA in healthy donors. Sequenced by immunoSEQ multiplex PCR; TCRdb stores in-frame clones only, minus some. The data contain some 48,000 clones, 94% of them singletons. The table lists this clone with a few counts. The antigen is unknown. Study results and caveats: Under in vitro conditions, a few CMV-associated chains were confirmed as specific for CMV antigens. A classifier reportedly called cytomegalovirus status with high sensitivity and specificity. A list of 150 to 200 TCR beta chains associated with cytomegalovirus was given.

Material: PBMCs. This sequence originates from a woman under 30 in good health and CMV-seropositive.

CDR3 nucleotide sequence: TGTGCCAGCAGCTTGTTCGGTTCCCAGCCCCAGCATTTT. This gives the protein CASSLFGSQPQHF. This chain joins TRBV5-4 and TRBJ1-5; the D is unclear. Per the germline V gene, CDR1 is SGHNT and CDR2 is YYREEE (reference sequence). Trimming shortened V by 1 base and J by 7 bases, and 9 bases separated the two germline ends. The CDR3 extends over 13 amino acids.